This T cell receptor (beta chain) is from a study of T cell repertoires in cytomegalovirus infection. Each CDR3 protein is one row after TCRdb ran MiXCR on the reads. The table shows around 740,000 distinct CDR3 sequences, with 35% occurring only once. Germline assignment: CDR1 SGHTA and CDR2 FQGNSA. This CDR3 contains 12 residues. After removal of 5 bases from V and 5 bases from J, the junction contained 1 base not matched to a gene. This clonotype has ten or more counts. Sequenced input: PBMCs. The TCR sequence derives from a human donor in good health (CMV status not recorded). Some clones in this sample may be carry-over from other donors' samples. V usage is TRBV7-2 and J usage is TRBJ2-7; 9 positions match TRBD1. This CDR3 is CASSRTGDEQYF. As DNA, the CDR3 is TGTGCCAGCAGCCGGACAGGGGACGAGCAGTACTTC.